The entry below describes one TCR beta chain. This clonotype has a handful of counts. The antigen it recognizes is unknown. One base away there is no much larger clone; base qualities are not given. Reading the germline V gene gives CDR1 SGHTA and CDR2 FQGNSA. Including cysteine and phenylalanine, the CDR3 has 17 amino acids. This entry keeps only the CDR3 DNA: 51 bases, framed from base 1. Germline trimming amounts to 5 bases on V and 4 bases on J, with 8 as the count of junction bases outside the gene matches. These data are taken from a study of blood T cells in healthy people across ages (dated by TCRdb to between 2014 and 2017). Background on the whole study: Template switching captured roughly one uniquely barcoded TCR beta cDNA molecule per two T cells in model experiments. The study measured age-related changes in TCR beta repertoire diversity using deep sequencing normalized with unique cDNA molecular identifiers. To avoid experimental bias, donors of different ages were distributed randomly across sequencing lanes. The donors were split into four age groups: young (average 16 years), middle-aged (39), aged (more than 60) and long-lived (roughly 80). Using the same blood draw, the study looked at two additional independent replicas of 1 million unique cDNA reads for two donors, one aged 18 to 30 and the other aged 80 or older. Study-wide conclusions, independent of this receptor: Observed TCR beta diversity per million T cells fell roughly linearly with age, and a significant reduction was already apparent by age approximately 41. Observed TCR beta diversity correlated strongly with the percentage of naive T cells measured by flow cytometry. Estimates of total diversity from one million sequenced T cells were regarded as lower bounds and underestimates. Compared with the aged group, the long-lived group had more naive CD4+ T cells, fewer expanded clones and increased TCR diversity, a pattern suggesting age selection. Because the CMV infection status of the donors was unknown, age-related changes in expanded clonotypes may potentially have been confounded. Because profiling used bulk unsorted PBMCs, naive and antigen-experienced compartments could not be compared conclusively.

The library was made by 5' RACE. Sequencing was performed on an Illumina HiSeq 2500. The second PCR ran for roughly 6 to 11 cycles and used a J-beta primer mix along with a sample-barcoded 5' primer. A unique molecular identifier was introduced onto each TCR beta cDNA molecule by a template-switch 5' adaptor carrying 12 random nucleotides. At least 2.5 million CDR3-containing paired-end reads were obtained from each sample. First-strand cDNA synthesis was performed from all RNA using the Mint cDNA synthesis kit, with priming by a TRBC-specific oligonucleotide. After uracil-DNA glycosylase treatment, a first 18-cycle PCR used universal primers M1SS and BC2_uni_R on all cDNA. On the study's bioinformatics: For normalization, 1 million high-quality reads were randomly selected from each sample, with every read carrying a distinct molecular identifier. Reads with shared molecular identifiers were discarded instead of being binned into consensus sequences. MiTCR, set to a Q25 quality threshold and the strictest error-elimination algorithm, was used for CDR3 identification, clonotype clustering and error correction. A nonparametric unseen species model with Euler transformation was used to estimate lower-bound total TCR beta diversity. TCRdb reworked the public reads: Q25 trimming with fastp, MiXCR clone assembly, productive beta chains retained. Merged by CDR3 protein, the rows form single entries marked with the most common genes and DNA. These V and J calls rely on TCRdb rather than the paper's analysis. This sample has 1.5 million to 2 million distinct CDR3 sequences in its table, and 28% of those were observed once. The ten largest make up approximately 7.7% of the sample.

Donors were approximately 42 systemically healthy Caucasian individuals from Russia aged roughly 6 to 90 years. Roughly 10 milliliters of peripheral blood were collected from each donor into EDTA-treated Vacutainer tubes. Ficoll-Paque density-gradient centrifugation was used to isolate PBMCs, with at least 6.5 million obtained per sample. Total RNA was extracted from PBMCs with Trizol reagent, with at least 5 micrograms obtained per sample. For every donor, flow cytometry on a PBMC aliquot measured the percentage of naive CD45RAhigh/CD27high T cells. The receptor comes from a woman younger than 45 in good health. Recombination connected TRBV7-2 to TRBJ2-1; 13 central nucleotides agree with TRBD2. The sequencing sample was made of blood. The bases read TGTGCCAGCAGCATAGGACTAGCGGGGGCCTTATACAATGAGCAGTTCTTC. This codes for CASSIGLAGALYNEQFF.